This entry describes one TCR beta chain. No antigen is known for it. This specimen comes from a study of T-cell memory formation after mild COVID-19. The overall study: Clustering of TCRs was largely donor specific. Whole-study findings and limits: What remained unconfirmed was the SARS-CoV-2 specificity of second-wave clones peaking on day 37. Cross-reactive memory seemingly joined, as some responding clones were found in pre-infection memory. Researchers report contracting CD4+ clones mostly in CM and EM, with CD8+ clones in EMRA.

The CDR3 loop spans 18 amino acids. Trimming took 3 bases from V and 0 from J, leaving 21 bases between them. CDR1 SQVTM and CDR2 ANQGSEA come from the germline V gene. Each CDR3 protein is one row after TCRdb ran MiXCR on the 5' RACE reads. Of roughly 550,000 distinct CDR3 sequences listed, around 20% are singletons. Sample: PBMCs or a T cell subset sorted from them (not recorded which). The receptor was isolated from an adult woman who had mild COVID-19 (a few samples of this study predate the infection). Cell type and time point are not known. V gene TRBV29-1 combines with J gene TRBJ2-1; possible D gene TRBD1, 5 bases. CDR3 loop: CSVESGQSPLGSYNEQFF. CDR3 bases: TGCAGCGTTGAGTCCGGACAAAGTCCACTCGGCTCCTACAATGAGCAGTTCTTC.